This entry lists 22 T cell receptor beta chains sequenced from one sample in a study of shared clonotypes between healthy human individuals. Generated by immunoSEQ multiplex PCR, the TCRdb table keeps only in-frame clones and is missing some. The data contain 2 million to 2.5 million clones, roughly 90% of them seen just once; the ten biggest clones take up approximately 0.4%. The source material was naive CD4+ T cells from PBMCs. Specified subset: CD45RA+ positively selected. Source of these receptors: a man aged 18-30 years in good health. Some clones in this sample may be carry-over from other donors' samples.

This clone was seen only once. V and J are TRBV29-1 and TRBJ2-5; perhaps TRBD2 as D (5 bases). Trimming took 4 bases from V and 5 from J, leaving 11 bases between them. Germline CDR1 reads SQVTM; CDR2 reads ANQGSEA. The CDR3 spans 12 residues. CDR3 residues: CSVGNGKETQYF. In nucleotides, the CDR3 is TGCAGCGTTGGCAACGGGAAGGAGACCCAGTACTTC.

This clone was observed a single time. The V gene is TRBV29-1, the J gene TRBJ1-2, with D unresolved. V was clipped by 7 bases and J by 2 bases, with 14 bases between them. Germline loops: CDR1 SQVTM, CDR2 ANQGSEA. The CDR3 loop spans 13 amino acids. Written as DNA, the CDR3 is TGCAGCGCCGTCCGGGATGAAAACTATGGCTACACCTTC. It yields the protein CSAVRDENYGYTF.

The V gene is TRBV9, the J gene TRBJ1-1; 9 bases agree with TRBD1. Unmatched junction bases numbered 5, after V lost 3 bases and J lost 5 bases. This CDR3 has 14 amino acids. Germline V gives CDR1 SGDLS, CDR2 YYNGEE. CDR3 sequence reads: CASSANRGQTEAFF. The CDR3 coding sequence is TGTGCCAGCAGCGCTAACAGGGGGCAGACTGAAGCTTTCTTT.

The chain has TRBV6-6 and TRBJ2-3; 7 bases align to TRBD2. Trimming at V came to 8 bases and at J to 3 bases, leaving 8 bases not matched to a gene. The CDR3 loop spans 14 amino acids. Germline V CDR1 and CDR2: MNHNY, SVGAGI (reference sequence). In nucleotides, the CDR3 is TGTGCCAGCCTCCGGGGGGTCGGAACAGATACGCAGTATTTT. Protein sequence: CASLRGVGTDTQYF.

Worth noting for this clone: Other DNA sequences in the sample encode the same CDR3. The CDR3 here is CASSDNYGYTF. DNA for the CDR3: TGTGCCAGCAGCGACAACTATGGCTACACCTTC. V usage is TRBV9 and J usage is TRBJ1-2; D remains unclear. Trimming removed 3 bases at V and 2 bases at J, with 2 bases between. Germline V CDR1 and CDR2: SGDLS, YYNGEE. The CDR3 loop spans 11 amino acids.

The chain uses TRBV5-1 and TRBJ1-1; D may be TRBD1 (5 bases). The CDR3 is made up of 15 amino acids. Germline V gene sequence: CDR1 SGHRS, CDR2 YFSETQ. Trimming took 3 bases from V and 1 from J, leaving 13 bases between them. The CDR3, as DNA: TGCGCCAGCAGCTCTCTGTCCGGGGGGAACACTGAAGCTTTCTTT. Translating it yields CASSSLSGGNTEAFF.

The chain recombines TRBV15 with TRBJ1-4, with D possibly TRBD1 on 6 matching bases. CDR3 length: 13 residues. Germline V gene lookup returns CDR1 LNHNV and CDR2 YYDKDF (reference sequence). With 8 bases removed from V and 6 bases from J, the gap between germline ends came to 13 bases. CDR3 nucleotides: TGTGCCACCCGGGGGCTCCGGGATGAAAAACTGTTTTTT. It yields the protein CATRGLRDEKLFF.

V and J are TRBV29-1 and TRBJ1-1; D is unclear. The germline gives CDR1 SQVTM, CDR2 ANQGSEA. CDR3 length: 13 amino acids. Trimming cost V 6 bases and J 2 bases, with 13 bases left between them. As DNA, the CDR3 is TGCAGCGTCCAAAGGGTGGGTAACACTGAAGCTTTCTTT. It is translated as CSVQRVGNTEAFF.

This chain uses TRBV11-2 with TRBJ2-1; the D is unclear. V lost 1 base, J lost 4 bases, and 11 bases lay in between. Germline CDR1 SGHAT, CDR2 FQNNGV. CDR3 length: 15 residues. CDR3 in amino acids: CASSLAVVRYNEQFF. CDR3 DNA sequence: TGTGCCAGCAGCTTAGCGGTGGTTCGGTACAATGAGCAGTTCTTC.

This clone was recorded only once. The chain combines TRBV6-5 with TRBJ1-4; unclear D gene. The V gene lost 6 bases and the J gene lost 7 bases, with 15 bases spanning the gap. This CDR3 has 14 amino acids. Germline CDR1 reads MNHEY; CDR2 reads SVGAGI. Here the CDR3 reads CASRPGHLGEKLFF. The CDR3 nucleotides are TGTGCCAGCAGACCCGGGCATCTAGGTGAAAAACTGTTTTTT.

The rearrangement joins TRBV18 to TRBJ2-1; 7 bases fit TRBD1. CDR1 is KGHSH and CDR2 is LQKENI in the germline V gene. Germline trimming cut 1 base from V and 6 bases from J; bases unmatched to any gene: 3. This CDR3 has 14 residues. In DNA form, the CDR3 reads TGTGCCAGCTCACCACAGCAGGGGGTCAATGAGCAGTTCTTC. This codes for CASSPQQGVNEQFF.

V is TRBV7-8 and J is TRBJ1-2; D might be TRBD1 (5 bases). Germline CDR1 and CDR2: SGHVS and FQNEAQ. This CDR3 has 14 amino acids. V lost 5 bases to trimming and J lost 5 bases, with 15 bases between them. The CDR3 sequence is CASSPGTVDYGYTF. The CDR3 coding sequence is TGTGCCAGCAGCCCCGGGACGGTCGATTATGGCTACACCTTC.

A single count supports this clone. V usage is TRBV4-1 and J usage is TRBJ1-2; D gene uncertain. The CDR3 spans 16 residues. Trimming pared 0 bases from V and 5 bases from J, leaving 16 bases between. Germline V gene sequence: CDR1 MGHRA, CDR2 YSYEKL. This CDR3 reads CASSQEISRSVYGYTF. DNA of the CDR3: TGCGCCAGCAGCCAAGAAATAAGTAGGAGTGTTTATGGCTACACCTTC.

The chain employs TRBV7-9 and TRBJ1-1; 8 bases map to TRBD1. Germline V gene lookup returns CDR1 SEHNR and CDR2 FQNEAQ (reference sequence). V shed 2 bases and J 0 bases; nucleotides not matched to a gene: 2. The CDR3 totals 15 residues. The CDR3 DNA is TGTGCCAGCAGCTTACTGACAGGGGTGAACACTGAAGCTTTCTTT. Protein sequence: CASSLLTGVNTEAFF.

As for this clone: It is unclear where the CDR3 begins or ends on the DNA, so no DNA is shown, and the CDR3 is as TCRdb lists it. The gene calls are TRBV21-1 and TRBJ2-5; the table's D call of TRBD2 was not tested on the DNA. TRBV21-1 counts as a pseudogene. A total of 19 residues make up the CDR3, ends included. CDR3 residues: CASSKREWAGGALQETQYF.

As concerns this clone: The sample carries other DNA sequences with the same CDR3. This chain uses TRBV15 with TRBJ1-4; no firm D call. The ends were cut back, 1 base at V and 8 bases at J, with 8 bases in the middle. Germline V gives CDR1 LNHNV, CDR2 YYDKDF (reference sequence). The CDR3 has 13 residues. This CDR3 reads CATSRGGPEKLFF. As DNA, the CDR3 is TGTGCCACCAGCAGAGGGGGTCCCGAAAAACTGTTTTTT.

This chain uses TRBV7-8 with TRBJ1-5; D may be TRBD1 (6 bases). CDR1 is SGHVS, CDR2 FQNEAQ, per germline. The CDR3 consists of 17 residues. The V and J ends lost 5 bases and 3 bases respectively, with 20 bases between them. Written as DNA, the CDR3 is TGTGCCAGCAGCCGACGATCCGCGGGACAAATCAATCAGCCCCAGCATTTT. It codes for CASSRRSAGQINQPQHF.

The count of this clone is one. The identical CDR3 is also encoded by other nucleotide sequences in the sample. The chain joins TRBV5-1 to TRBJ2-5; 10 bases are shared with TRBD2. V lost 2 bases to trimming and J lost 3 bases; unmatched junction nucleotides: 1. The CDR3 is 14 amino acids. CDR1 is SGHRS, CDR2 YFSETQ, per germline. As DNA, the CDR3 is TGCGCCAGCAGCTTAACTAGCGGGGAAGAGACCCAGTACTTC. It yields the protein CASSLTSGEETQYF.

The chain uses TRBV11-2 and TRBJ2-1, with D possibly being TRBD2 (6 bases). V lost 5 bases to trimming and J lost 9 bases, with 20 bases between them. The germline gives CDR1 SGHAT, CDR2 FQNNGV. The CDR3 has 15 amino acids. The CDR3 reads CASSLQQAGQGEQFF. The CDR3 bases are TGTGCCAGCAGCCTCCAGCAGGCGGGGCAGGGTGAGCAGTTCTTC.

The chain recombines TRBV27 with TRBJ2-3; D is possibly TRBD2 (5 bases). Germline V gives CDR1 MNHEY, CDR2 SMNVEV (reference sequence). Trimming left V 2 bases short and J 1 base short, with 13 bases between. The CDR3 has 16 amino acids. CDR3 bases: TGTGCCAGCAGTTTAGGCGGGCCTTGGGGCACAGATACGCAGTATTTT. This translates into CASSLGGPWGTDTQYF.

The chain joins TRBV28 to TRBJ2-3, with D maybe TRBD1 (6 bases). There are 15 residues in the CDR3. The germline V gene encodes CDR1 MDHEN and CDR2 SYDVKM. Between the trimmed V and J ends, which lost 2 bases and 5 bases, there was a span of 14 bases. CDR3 sequence reads: CASSLVDSLGDTQYF. The CDR3, as DNA: TGTGCCAGCAGTTTAGTGGACAGTTTGGGAGATACGCAGTATTTT.

V usage is TRBV30 and J usage is TRBJ2-7; 7 bases are shared with TRBD1. This CDR3 has 14 residues. Germline V gene sequence: CDR1 GTSNPN, CDR2 SVGIG (reference sequence). V shed 5 bases and J 2 bases; nucleotides not matched to a gene: 9. The DNA for the CDR3 is TGTGCCTGGGCAGGAACAGGGGCCCCCTACGAGCAGTACTTC. It translates to CAWAGTGAPYEQYF.